These 23 T cell receptor beta chains were sequenced from one sample in a study of blood T cell repertoires in COVID-19. The assay was immunoSEQ multiplex PCR, and TCRdb's table has in-frame clones only and misses some. The sample lists almost 85,000 clones; around 80% were seen once. The sequencing input was peripheral blood. These receptors were collected from an elderly man with active or convalescent COVID-19.

This chain connects TRBV14 to TRBJ2-1; D is ambiguous. CDR1 and CDR2 (germline): SGHDN, FVKESK. This CDR3 spans 13 amino acids. Trimming stripped 2 bases from V and 8 bases from J, with 10 bases between. CDR3 bases: TGTGCCAGCAGCCAAACTAATAGATATGAGCAGTTCTTC. Its protein is CASSQTNRYEQFF. The entire variable domain, with the rest obtained from reference TRBV14 and TRBJ2-1, is as follows: EAGVTQFPSHSVIEKGQTVTLRCDPISGHDNLYWYRRVMGKEIKFLLHFVKESKQDESGMPNNRFLAERTGGTYSTLKVQPAELEDSGVYFCASSQTNRYEQFFGPGTRLTVL.

The chain uses TRBV4-3 and TRBJ1-1; TRBD1 is a possible D gene (6 bases). Trimming shortened V by 3 bases and J by 2 bases, and 13 bases separated the two germline ends. The germline gives CDR1 LGHNA, CDR2 YSLEER. The CDR3 spans 15 residues. CDR3 amino acids: CASSQPGTPNTEAFF. The DNA of the CDR3 is TGCGCCAGCAGCCAGCCCGGGACACCAAACACTGAAGCTTTCTTT.

The CDR3 DNA sequence: TGTGCCAGCAGCCAAGGGGGGGAGATTAGGAATGAGCAGTTCTTC. Residues: CASSQGGEIRNEQFF. This chain connects TRBV3-1 (or the pseudogene TRBV3-2) to TRBJ2-1; tentative D call: TRBD2 (6 bases). Per germline, CDR1 LGHDT and CDR2 YNNKEL (reference sequence). This CDR3 is 15 amino acids long. Trimming removed 1 base at V and 7 bases at J, with 14 bases between.

The rearrangement uses TRBV11-3 and TRBJ1-1; possible D gene TRBD1, 5 bases. V lost 5 bases to trimming and J lost 6 bases, with 16 bases between them. The CDR3 runs 14 residues. Germline V CDR1 and CDR2: SGHNT, YENEEA. CDR3: CASSRGEPGAEAFF. DNA for the CDR3: TGTGCCAGCAGCAGGGGAGAGCCGGGGGCTGAAGCTTTCTTT. The full variable domain, rest sourced from reference TRBV11-3 and TRBJ1-1, is EAGVVQSPRYKIIEKKQPVAFWCNPISGHNTLYWYLQNLGQGPELLIRYENEEAVDDSQLPKDRFSAERLKGVDSTLKIQPAELGDSAVYLCASSRGEPGAEAFFGQGTRLTVV.

V gene TRBV19 combines with J gene TRBJ1-5, with TRBD1 identical over 7 bases. Germline values: CDR1 LNHDA, CDR2 SQIVND (reference sequence). The CDR3 consists of 13 residues. The V and J ends lost 5 bases and 4 bases, in that order; junction bases with no gene match: 2. The CDR3 DNA is TGTGCCAGTAGTGACAGGGTGAATCAGCCCCAGCATTTT. Its protein is CASSDRVNQPQHF.

This chain links TRBV3-1 (or the pseudogene TRBV3-2) with TRBJ2-7; 9 bases fit TRBD1. CDR3 length equals 15 residues. Germline V gene data show CDR1 as LGHDT and CDR2 as YNNKEL (reference sequence). The V segment lost 2 bases and the J segment 4 bases; nucleotides outside the gene matches: 6. The CDR3 protein is CASSQPRQGGYEQYF. As DNA, the CDR3 is TGTGCCAGCAGCCAACCCAGACAGGGGGGGTACGAGCAGTACTTC.

The CDR3 sequence is CASSGPGLALDEQYF. The CDR3 nucleotides read TGTGCCAGTAGTGGTCCGGGACTAGCGCTCGACGAGCAGTACTTC. This chain joins TRBV19 and TRBJ2-7; 10 bases align to TRBD2. Germline V gene data show CDR1 as LNHDA and CDR2 as SQIVND (reference sequence). The CDR3 is 15 amino acids. Trimming removed 5 bases from V and 5 bases from J; junction bases left unmatched: 9.

The chain couples TRBV12-3 or TRBV12-4 to TRBJ2-2; D remains ambiguous. This CDR3 is 13 amino acids long. Trimming removed 3 bases from V and 6 bases from J, with 8 bases in between. The CDR3 coding sequence is TGTGCCAGCAGTTTGGCTCGCCCCGGGGAGCTGTTTTTT. This gives the protein CASSLARPGELFF.

This chain joins TRBV9 and TRBJ2-2; D is possibly TRBD2 (5 bases). The V gene lost 4 bases and the J gene lost 7 bases, with 14 bases spanning the gap. CDR1 is SGDLS and CDR2 is YYNGEE in the germline V gene. The CDR3 has 14 residues. In DNA, the CDR3 is TGTGCCAGCAGCCCCACACCCGGGGACGGGGAGCTGTTTTTT. Amino acid sequence: CASSPTPGDGELFF.

The chain carries TRBV9 and TRBJ2-7; 7 positions agree with TRBD1. There are 15 residues in the CDR3. CDR1 is SGDLS and CDR2 is YYNGEE in the germline V gene. V dropped 0 bases and J dropped 6; count of bases not matched to a gene: 9. The CDR3 protein is CASSVDLSGGVEQYF. The CDR3 DNA is TGTGCCAGCAGCGTAGATTTATCAGGGGGAGTCGAGCAGTACTTC.

CDR3 DNA: TGCGCCAGCAGCTTAAGTCAGACAAGCACAGATACGCAGTATTTT. The encoded protein is CASSLSQTSTDTQYF. V usage is TRBV5-1 and J usage is TRBJ2-3; the D is unclear. Germline CDR1 SGHRS, CDR2 YFSETQ. The CDR3 length is 15 residues. Trimming shortened V by 2 bases and J by 0 bases, and 10 bases separated the two germline ends.

The chain carries TRBV24-1 and TRBJ2-7; D ambiguous. Trimming cost V 3 bases and J 4 bases, with 12 bases left between them. The CDR3 has 14 residues. Germline lookup yields CDR1 KGHDR and CDR2 SFDVKD. The CDR3 DNA reads as TGTGCCACCAGTGATCAAACCAAAGCATACGAGCAGTACTTC. Its translation is CATSDQTKAYEQYF.

This clone was observed a single time. The chain joins TRBV10-2 to TRBJ1-5; D unresolved. The CDR3 has 17 residues. Trimming took 2 bases from V and 0 from J, leaving 14 bases between them. CDR1 and CDR2 (germline): WSHSY, SAAADI. The CDR3 sequence is CASSEARNSLSNQPQHF. In DNA, the CDR3 is TGCGCCAGCAGTGAGGCCCGAAACTCCCTTAGCAATCAGCCCCAGCATTTT.

The chain has TRBV4-1 and TRBJ2-7; 8 nucleotides align to TRBD2. CDR3 length: 16 residues. V shed 4 bases and J 4 bases; nucleotides not matched to a gene: 12. Germline CDR1 is MGHRA and CDR2 is YSYEKL. The CDR3: CASSLLTGGPVYEQYF. In nucleotides, the CDR3 is TGCGCCAGCAGCCTACTGACGGGAGGGCCTGTATACGAGCAGTACTTC.

In nucleotides, the CDR3 is TGCGCCAGCAGTCCGACAGGCTCTGGAAACACCATATATTTT. It encodes CASSPTGSGNTIYF. The chain joins TRBV5-1 to TRBJ1-3, with D perhaps matching TRBD1 (6 bases). This CDR3 has 14 amino acids. Trimming left V 5 bases short and J 0 bases short, with 9 bases between. Germline V gene data show CDR1 as SGHRS and CDR2 as YFSETQ.

The chain links TRBV4-3 to TRBJ2-2, with TRBD2 as a possible D gene (5 bases). Germline assignment: CDR1 LGHNA and CDR2 YSLEER. This CDR3 has 18 residues. Trimming took 3 bases from V and 3 from J, leaving 20 bases between them. The CDR3 loop reads CASSQEPSTVHHTGELFF. The CDR3 bases are TGCGCCAGCAGCCAGGAACCTAGCACGGTCCACCACACCGGGGAGCTGTTTTTT.

This chain connects TRBV5-4 to TRBJ1-5; 7 bases agree with TRBD1. The V gene end was trimmed by 4 bases and the J gene end by 1 base; junction bases not matched to a gene: 8. Germline CDR1 SGHNT, CDR2 YYREEE (reference sequence). This CDR3 spans 16 amino acids. CDR3 DNA sequence: TGTGCCAGCAGCGACTCGACAGGGAGGAGCAATCAGCCCCAGCATTTT. This gives the protein CASSDSTGRSNQPQHF. The entire variable domain, with the rest obtained from reference TRBV5-4 and TRBJ1-5, is as follows: ETGVTQSPTHLIKTRGQQVTLRCSSQSGHNTVSWYQQALGQGPQFIFQYYREEENGRGNFPPRFSGLQFPNYSSELNVNALELDDSALYLCASSDSTGRSNQPQHFGDGTRLSIL.

The CDR3 region is CASRSRQTSYNSPLHF. CDR3 sequence (DNA): TGTGCCAGCAGATCTCGACAGACCTCCTATAATTCACCCCTCCACTTT. V is TRBV2 and J is TRBJ1-6, with D possibly being TRBD1 (5 bases). Looked up from germline, CDR1 is SNHLY and CDR2 is FYNNEI. The CDR3 consists of 16 residues. Trimming removed 6 bases at V and 0 bases at J, with 12 bases between.

The V gene is TRBV29-1, the J gene TRBJ2-1; the match to TRBD1 covers 9 bases. J was trimmed by 4 bases and V by 7 bases; bases with no gene match: 5. The CDR3 sequence is 13 residues long. CDR1 is SQVTM, CDR2 ANQGSEA, per germline. CDR3 region: CSGGTGRYNEQFF. The CDR3 region has the DNA TGCAGCGGGGGGACAGGGAGATACAATGAGCAGTTCTTC.

This chain uses TRBV2 with TRBJ1-6, with a possible D match to TRBD1 (5 bases). CDR3 length: 14 residues. Trimming removed 5 bases at V and 7 bases at J, with 12 bases between. CDR1 and CDR2 (germline): SNHLY, FYNNEI. The CDR3 loop reads CASSRSGSNSPLHF. The DNA for the CDR3 is TGTGCCAGCAGTCGTTCAGGGTCCAATTCACCCCTCCACTTT.

The chain joins TRBV19 to TRBJ2-1; 7 nucleotides align to TRBD1. Germline loops: CDR1 LNHDA, CDR2 SQIVND (reference sequence). The CDR3 runs to 18 residues. V lost 0 bases to trimming and J lost 4 bases; unmatched junction nucleotides: 12. CDR3 nucleotide sequence: TGTGCCAGTAGTATAGAGGGGGACAGTTCGACGTTATACAATGAGCAGTTCTTC. This translates into CASSIEGDSSTLYNEQFF.

The chain carries TRBV10-3 and TRBJ1-1; 10 nucleotides align to TRBD1. V was clipped by 4 bases and J by 7 bases; unmatched bases: 12. The CDR3 runs to 16 residues. Germline assignment: CDR1 ENHRY and CDR2 SYGVKD. The DNA for the CDR3 is TGTGCCATCAGTGGAGGGGGGACAGGGGCTCGTGGTGAAGCTTTCTTT. Protein product: CAISGGGTGARGEAFF.

Worth noting for this clone: The sample contains more than one DNA sequence encoding this CDR3. Here the CDR3 DNA reads TGTGCCAGCAGTTACTCCGGGACAGGGAGGGGCGAGCAGTACTTC. This gives the protein CASSYSGTGRGEQYF. V and J are TRBV6-5 and TRBJ2-7; 9 bases align to TRBD1. Germline V gives CDR1 MNHEY, CDR2 SVGAGI. The CDR3 runs 15 residues. Trimming took 0 bases from V and 6 from J; bases not matched to a gene: 6.